This T cell receptor (beta chain) originates from a study of metastatic and nonmetastatic thyroid tumors. About the study: Patients with malignant and benign thyroid disease provided blood and tumor or nodule tissue, whose repertoires were compared. Overall study results and limits: The study reportedly found significantly higher TCR beta diversity in malignant thyroid tumors than benign nodules, in blood and tumor.

CDR3 length equals 14 residues. The ends were cut back, 4 bases at V and 7 bases at J, with 13 bases in the middle. The germline V gene encodes CDR1 KGHDR and CDR2 SFDVKD. This clone was counted between two and nine times. The antigen is not known. Within the sample, other DNA sequences also encode this same CDR3. TCRdb re-called the PCR reads through MiXCR. The sample lists roughly 58,000 clones, just over 4% occurring once. Treatment of any kind had been given to no patient before thyroid surgery. The chain combines TRBV24-1 with TRBJ2-1; the D gene could be TRBD1 or TRBD2 (5 bases each). The sequencing sample was made of blood. This TCR derives from a female donor with papillary thyroid cancer or a benign thyroid nodule (not recorded which). Some clones in this sample may be carry-over from other donors' samples. The CDR3 loop reads CATSDLGTGNEQFF. CDR3 DNA sequence: TGTGCCACCAGTGACCTAGGGACCGGAAATGAGCAGTTCTTC.